These 19 T cell receptor beta chains were all obtained from the same sample, sequenced in a study of control samples from healthy donors and cancer patients. Assay used: immunoSEQ multiplex PCR; TCRdb lists only in-frame clones, some missing. Here the sample spans approximately 120,000 clones, roughly nine tenths being singletons. Sequencing was carried out using blood. The source of these receptors is a man aged 18 to 35 in good health.

This clone occurred a few times. This sequence joins TRBV27 and TRBJ1-5, with D possibly TRBD1 on 6 matching bases. The CDR3 loop spans 15 amino acids. V dropped 4 bases and J dropped 0 bases, with 10 bases sitting between them. Germline assignment: CDR1 MNHEY and CDR2 SMNVEV (reference sequence). Here the CDR3 reads CASSYQGPSNQPQHF. The CDR3 region has the DNA TGTGCCAGCAGTTATCAGGGGCCTAGCAATCAGCCCCAGCATTTT.

This clone was observed a single time. The chain combines TRBV27 with TRBJ2-7; no clear D gene. CDR3 length: 15 amino acids. Trimming took off 2 bases at V and 0 bases at J, with 11 bases between the two ends. From germline, CDR1 is MNHEY and CDR2 SMNVEV (reference sequence). CDR3 residues: CASSLTSQSSYEQYF. CDR3 in DNA: TGTGCCAGCAGTTTAACGTCACAGAGCTCCTACGAGCAGTACTTC.

The gene calls are TRBV9 and TRBJ1-5; D remains ambiguous. Between the trimmed V and J ends, which lost 0 bases and 6 bases, there was a span of 13 bases. This CDR3 is 15 amino acids long. CDR1 and CDR2 (germline): SGDLS, YYNGEE. This CDR3 reads CASSVEGTGVQPQHF. CDR3 sequence (DNA): TGTGCCAGCAGCGTAGAAGGTACGGGAGTTCAGCCCCAGCATTTT.

The rearrangement joins TRBV6-5 to TRBJ1-4; 10 bases fit TRBD1. The CDR3 consists of 14 residues. V was clipped by 5 bases and J by 8 bases; unmatched bases: 5. Germline V gene lookup returns CDR1 MNHEY and CDR2 SVGAGI. CDR3 protein: CASSPDRGHEKLFF. The CDR3 nucleotides read TGTGCCAGCAGTCCCGACAGGGGGCACGAAAAACTGTTTTTT.

V usage is TRBV7-9 and J usage is TRBJ2-1; 11 nucleotides line up with TRBD1. Germline V gene lookup returns CDR1 SEHNR and CDR2 FQNEAQ (reference sequence). CDR3 size: 14 residues. Trimming removed 5 bases from V and 7 bases from J; junction bases left unmatched: 4. CDR3 in DNA: TGTGCCAGCAGCCGGACAGGGGGCAGGAATGAGCAGTTCTTC. Protein product: CASSRTGGRNEQFF.

DNA for the CDR3: TGTGCCAGCGGGCTAGCGGGGGTACAACGATTCTTC. It encodes CASGLAGVQRFF. V is TRBV9 and J is TRBJ2-1, with TRBD2 matching 10 bases. The CDR3 covers 12 residues. The V gene's germline CDR1 is SGDLS and CDR2 YYNGEE. V lost 7 bases to trimming and J lost 16 bases; unmatched junction nucleotides: 11.

The rearrangement links TRBV6-2 or TRBV6-3 to TRBJ1-4; the D is unclear. CDR1 and CDR2 (germline): MNHEY, SVGEGT. Trimming pared 0 bases from V and 3 bases from J, leaving 8 bases between. The CDR3 sequence is 15 residues long. The CDR3 reads CASSYSGKANEKLFF. The CDR3 region has the DNA TGTGCCAGCAGTTACTCAGGGAAGGCTAATGAAAAACTGTTTTTT.

J is TRBJ1-1 and V is TRBV6-6; D not resolved. Germline V lookup: CDR1 MNHNY, CDR2 SVGAGI (reference sequence). The CDR3 extends over 10 amino acids. Trimming cost V 10 bases and J 2 bases, with 5 bases left between them. CDR3 coding DNA: TGTGCCACCCAAAACACTGAAGCTTTCTTT. It codes for CATQNTEAFF.

This rearrangement joins TRBV27 to TRBJ2-7; tentatively, D is TRBD1 (5 bases). The CDR3 totals 15 residues. The germline gives CDR1 MNHEY, CDR2 SMNVEV (reference sequence). V was trimmed by 6 bases and J by 1 base, leaving 16 bases between them. DNA of the CDR3: TGTGCCAGCAGCTGGCGGCCCAGGGAATCCTACGAGCAGTACTTC. It translates to CASSWRPRESYEQYF.

The genes are TRBV6-1 and TRBJ1-5; no clear D. The germline V gene has CDR1 MNHNS and CDR2 SASEGT. The CDR3 is made up of 17 amino acids. V was pared by 4 bases and J by 3 bases, with 19 bases between. The CDR3 sequence is CASSGLHWRAFNQPQHF. CDR3 DNA sequence: TGTGCCAGCAGTGGGCTGCATTGGAGAGCCTTCAATCAGCCCCAGCATTTT.

The gene calls are TRBV5-6 and TRBJ1-2, with 9 bases lining up with TRBD1. This CDR3 has 17 residues. With 2 bases clipped from V and 4 bases from J, the junction kept 12 bases outside the gene matches. Per the germline V gene, CDR1 is SGHDT and CDR2 is YYEEEE. The CDR3 reads CASSFTRGTGQIYGYTF. The CDR3 DNA sequence: TGTGCCAGCAGCTTCACCCGAGGGACAGGGCAGATCTATGGCTACACCTTC.

The chain carries TRBV19 and TRBJ1-5, with a weak D call TRBD1 (5 bases). V lost 6 bases and J 1 base, leaving 22 bases between the germline ends. This CDR3 contains 18 residues. The V gene's germline CDR1 is LNHDA and CDR2 SQIVND (reference sequence). The CDR3 DNA reads as TGTGCCAGTAGCGTAAACATCGTGGGAGGGGTGAGCAATCAGCCCCAGCATTTT. Translating gives CASSVNIVGGVSNQPQHF.

This clone was detected only once. V usage is TRBV29-1 and J usage is TRBJ1-2; D remains ambiguous. The germline V gene has CDR1 SQVTM and CDR2 ANQGSEA. Trimming cost V 7 bases and J 7 bases, with 13 bases left between them. This CDR3 contains 11 residues. The DNA of the CDR3 is TGCAGCGGAAGAGGGCTCGGTGGCTACACCTTC. Amino acids: CSGRGLGGYTF. The entire variable domain, with the rest obtained from reference TRBV29-1 and TRBJ1-2, is as follows: SAVISQKPSRDICQRGTSLTIQCQVDSQVTMMFWYRQQPGQSLTLIATANQGSEATYESGFVIDKFPISRPNLTFSTLTVSNMSPEDSSIYLCSGRGLGGYTFGSGTRLTVV.

The chain links TRBV10-3 to TRBJ2-1; no clear D. Germline CDR1 is ENHRY and CDR2 is SYGVKD. V gave up 0 bases and J gave up 0 bases, with 9 bases separating them. This CDR3 is 16 amino acids long. CDR3 amino acids: CAISESGYSSYNEQFF. The CDR3 region has the DNA TGTGCCATCAGTGAGTCTGGCTATAGCTCCTACAATGAGCAGTTCTTC.

The rearrangement uses TRBV6-6 and TRBJ1-5; perhaps TRBD1 as D (5 bases). The CDR3 is 16 amino acids. Germline loops: CDR1 MNHNY, CDR2 SVGAGI (reference sequence). V gave up 3 bases and J gave up 5 bases, with 17 bases separating them. The CDR3 sequence: CASSYPSGNGDQPQHF. DNA of the CDR3: TGTGCCAGCAGTTATCCATCAGGGAATGGAGATCAGCCCCAGCATTTT.

The chain links TRBV6-6 to TRBJ2-7; D remains ambiguous. This CDR3 is built from 13 residues. Germline assignment: CDR1 MNHNY and CDR2 SVGAGI (reference sequence). The V and J ends lost 7 bases and 4 bases respectively, with 14 bases between them. The CDR3 DNA reads as TGTGCCAGCACTGGCGCCGCACAATACGAGCAGTACTTC. This translates into CASTGAAQYEQYF.

The chain is built from TRBV5-1 and TRBJ1-2; D perhaps matches TRBD1 (6 bases). The V end was cut by 4 bases, the J end by 3 bases, with 10 bases between. This CDR3 has 13 amino acids. The V gene's germline CDR1 is SGHRS and CDR2 YFSETQ. The chain's CDR3 is CASSEDSDYGYTF. CDR3 in DNA: TGCGCCAGCAGCGAGGACAGTGACTATGGCTACACCTTC.

The chain links TRBV30 to TRBJ2-1; the match to TRBD2 covers 7 bases. The germline CDR1 and CDR2 sequences are GTSNPN and SVGIG (reference sequence). CDR3 size: 15 residues. J lost 7 bases, V lost 3 bases, and 12 bases had no gene match. The CDR3 is CAWSRSGAYRNEQFF. CDR3 in DNA: TGTGCCTGGAGCCGCAGCGGGGCTTACCGAAATGAGCAGTTCTTC.

The V and J genes are TRBV6-2 or TRBV6-3 and TRBJ2-3; 9 positions agree with TRBD2. The CDR3 loop spans 15 amino acids. V was pared by 6 bases and J by 4 bases, with 8 bases of the junction left unmatched. Germline values: CDR1 MNHEY, CDR2 SVGEGT. The CDR3 DNA reads as TGTGCCAGCAGCCCTAGCGGGACCGCCTCAGATACGCAGTATTTT. Translating it yields CASSPSGTASDTQYF.